This T cell receptor (beta chain) appears in the sequencing data of a study of shared clonotypes between healthy human individuals. About the study: CD4 naive and CD4 memory each took three plates per donor, while CD8 naive took two and CD8 memory one.

The study enrolled healthy HIV-negative adults without recent acute infections or vaccinations as donors. This clone was detected only once. Assay used: immunoSEQ multiplex PCR; TCRdb lists only in-frame clones, some missing. The sample lists around 1.1 million clones, 75% to 80% seen once, with roughly 0.57% in the top ten. In germline, CDR1 is LNHDA, CDR2 SQIVND (reference sequence). The ends lost 0 bases at V and 1 base at J; junction bases unmatched: 6. The CDR3 totals 17 residues. Sequencing was carried out using memory CD4+ T cells from PBMCs. Subset of the sample: CD45RA-negative fraction. The sequence derives from a man younger than 35 in good health. Some clones in this sample may be carry-over from other donors' samples. V is TRBV19 and J is TRBJ1-3; 7 bases match TRBD1. CDR3 sequence (DNA): TGTGCCAGTAGTATAGAGACCGGGACAGCGTCTGGAAACACCATATATTTT. Its translation is CASSIETGTASGNTIYF.